This paragraph covers one T cell receptor (beta chain) sequence. Its cognate antigen is unknown. With constant-segment primers, 5'RACE yielded cDNA libraries of TCR alpha and TCR beta that carried sample barcodes and UMIs. MiXCR, run by TCRdb on the 5' RACE reads, gives a single entry per CDR3 protein. The sample records around 450,000 distinct CDR3 sequences, roughly 20% being singletons. V was cut by 5 bases and J by 4 bases, with 20 bases left in between. CDR1 and CDR2 from the germline V gene are LNHNV and YYDKDF (reference sequence). The CDR3 is 16 amino acids. These data are taken from a study of T-cell memory formation after mild COVID-19. The study's findings and limits: Clones that contracted clustered mainly in CM and EM if CD4+ and in EMRA if CD8+.

The origin of this receptor is an adult woman who had mild COVID-19 (a few samples of this study predate the infection). Cell type and time point are not known. The gene calls are TRBV15 and TRBJ2-5, with a weak D call TRBD2 (6 bases). The sample taken for sequencing was PBMCs or a T cell subset sorted from them (not recorded which). CDR3 protein: CATSPAWGERLETQYF. The DNA for the CDR3 is TGTGCCACCAGCCCTGCCTGGGGGGAGAGGTTAGAGACCCAGTACTTC. Based on the CDR3 plus reference TRBV15 and TRBJ2-5, the full variable domain is DAMVIQNPRYQVTQFGKPVTLSCSQTLNHNVMYWYQQKSSQAPKLLFHYYDKDFNNEADTPDNFQSRRPNTSFCFLDIRSPGLGDTAMYLCATSPAWGERLETQYFGPGTRLLVL.